One and the same sample provided the 30 T cell receptor beta chains below, sequenced in a study of cytomegalovirus exposure and HLA in healthy donors. The primer mix had 60 Vbeta and 13 Jbeta primers. Some clones are missing from TCRdb's copy, which holds only in-frame ones; the method was immunoSEQ multiplex PCR. The data contain some 100,000 clones, 65% to 90% of them seen just once; the ten biggest clones take up more than 0.95%. The source material was PBMCs. These receptors originate from a woman between 18 and 29 years old in good health and CMV-seronegative.

The chain couples TRBV25-1 to TRBJ1-6; the D is unclear. The CDR3 totals 15 residues. V lost 4 bases and J lost 0, with 7 bases in between. Germline V gene lookup returns CDR1 MGHDK and CDR2 SYGVNS. CDR3 nucleotides: TGTGCCAGCAGTGGAGGGAGCTCCTATAATTCACCCCTCCACTTT. Amino acids: CASSGGSSYNSPLHF.

The V gene is TRBV7-9, the J gene TRBJ2-2, with D possibly matching TRBD2 (6 bases). This CDR3 contains 16 residues. V lost 5 bases and J 0 bases, leaving 13 bases between the germline ends. Germline CDR1 and CDR2: SEHNR and FQNEAQ (reference sequence). The CDR3 nucleotides are TGTGCCAGCAGCGGGGCAGCGGGCGCGAACACCGGGGAGCTGTTTTTT. This gives the protein CASSGAAGANTGELFF.

The chain combines TRBV7-2 with TRBJ2-3; D not resolved. V was trimmed by 3 bases and J by 10 bases, leaving 17 bases between them. Germline CDR1 SGHTA, CDR2 FQGNSA. The CDR3 is 14 amino acids. The CDR3 sequence is CASSLAAEFMAQYF. The CDR3 DNA sequence: TGTGCCAGCAGCTTGGCTGCGGAGTTCATGGCGCAGTATTTT.

The gene calls are TRBV2 and TRBJ2-7; 10 positions agree with TRBD2. After removal of 5 bases from V and 2 bases from J, the junction contained 6 bases not matched to a gene. The germline CDR1 and CDR2 sequences are SNHLY and FYNNEI. This CDR3 comprises 15 residues. CDR3 protein: CASSPGTSDPYEQYF. Written as DNA, the CDR3 is TGTGCCAGCAGTCCCGGGACTAGCGACCCCTACGAGCAGTACTTC.

Comment on this clone: A junction boundary mismatches the germline segment, possibly from a read error. The chain carries TRBV7-9 and TRBJ2-3; D is uncertain. CDR1 and CDR2 from the germline V gene are SEHNR and FQNEAQ (reference sequence). The CDR3 consists of 14 residues. In nucleotides, the CDR3 is TGTTCCAGCAGCTTAACTTTGAGCACAGATACGCAGTATTTT. Amino acid sequence: CSSSLTLSTDTQYF.

The CDR3 loop reads CATSRDSLDTAKRQFF. The CDR3 DNA reads as TGTGCCACCAGCAGAGATTCGTTGGACACGGCTAAACGGCAGTTCTTC. The rearrangement links TRBV15 to TRBJ2-1, with D possibly TRBD1 on 5 matching bases. CDR3 size: 16 residues. With 0 bases removed from V and 12 bases from J, the gap between germline ends came to 21 bases. CDR1 and CDR2 from the germline V gene are LNHNV and YYDKDF (reference sequence). The full variable domain, with the rest looked up from reference TRBV15 and TRBJ2-1, is DAMVIQNPRYQVTQFGKPVTLSCSQTLNHNVMYWYQQKSSQAPKLLFHYYDKDFNNEADTPDNFQSRRPNTSFCFLDIRSPGLGDTAMYLCATSRDSLDTAKRQFFGPGTRLTVL.

The table lists this clone with a few counts. This chain joins TRBV30 and TRBJ1-5; tentative D call: TRBD1 (6 bases). V lost 5 bases and J lost 3, with 11 bases in between. The CDR3 totals 13 residues. Germline CDR1 is GTSNPN and CDR2 is SVGIG (reference sequence). Here the CDR3 reads CAWGGAYNQPQHF. The CDR3 nucleotides are TGTGCCTGGGGGGGGGCCTACAATCAGCCCCAGCATTTT.

In regard to this clone: One end of the junction is discordant with germline, which a read error may explain. The V and J genes are TRBV7-7 and TRBJ2-3; 9 bases are a match to TRBD2. Germline V gives CDR1 SSHAT, CDR2 FNYEAQ (reference sequence). The length of the CDR3 is 15 residues. Here the CDR3 DNA reads TGTGCTAGCAGCCCTCTTCGCGGGAGGGGAGATACGCAGTATTTT. This encodes CASSPLRGRGDTQYF. Variable domain in full (rest from reference TRBV7-7 and TRBJ2-3): GAGVSQSPRYKVTKRGQDVTLRCDPISSHATLYWYQQALGQGPEFLTYFNYEAQPDKSGLPSDRFSAERPEGSISTLTIQRTEQRDSAMYRCASSPLRGRGDTQYFGPGTRLTVL.

J is TRBJ2-7 and V is TRBV7-7; TRBD1 matches 9 bases. The CDR3 sequence is 14 residues long. Germline values: CDR1 SSHAT, CDR2 FNYEAQ (reference sequence). With V trimmed by 1 base and J by 3 bases, 1 base remained unmatched. CDR3 sequence reads: CASSLGGQGYEQYF. The CDR3 coding sequence is TGTGCCAGCAGCTTAGGGGGACAGGGCTACGAGCAGTACTTC. The full variable domain, completed using reference TRBV7-7 and TRBJ2-7, is GAGVSQSPRYKVTKRGQDVTLRCDPISSHATLYWYQQALGQGPEFLTYFNYEAQPDKSGLPSDRFSAERPEGSISTLTIQRTEQRDSAMYRCASSLGGQGYEQYFGPGTRLTVT.

The rearrangement joins TRBV28 to TRBJ2-5, with TRBD2 identical over 14 bases. Germline V gene data show CDR1 as MDHEN and CDR2 as SYDVKM. The CDR3 sequence is 18 residues long. Trimming cost V 3 bases and J 0 bases; bases outside gene matches: 6. CDR3 loop: CASSLGLAGAPDQETQYF. The CDR3 bases are TGTGCCAGCAGTTTGGGACTAGCGGGAGCCCCAGACCAAGAGACCCAGTACTTC.

The chain links TRBV15 to TRBJ1-5, with TRBD1 as a possible D gene (6 bases). CDR1 LNHNV and CDR2 YYDKDF come from the germline V gene (reference sequence). The CDR3 has 14 residues. V lost 3 bases and J 2 bases, leaving 8 bases between the germline ends. The CDR3 DNA follows: TGTGCCACCAGCAGGGACAGTCGCAATCAGCCCCAGCATTTT. It translates to CATSRDSRNQPQHF.

The chain links TRBV6-4 to TRBJ2-1; 11 bases are a match to TRBD2. Trimming cost V 4 bases and J 7 bases; bases outside gene matches: 3. Germline V gives CDR1 MRHNA, CDR2 SNTAGT. The CDR3 covers 14 residues. CDR3 nucleotide sequence: TGTGCCAGCAGTGCGGGACTAGCGGTGAATGAGCAGTTCTTC. Its translation: CASSAGLAVNEQFF.

The chain uses TRBV28 and TRBJ2-2; TRBD2 agrees at 8 bases. V lost 7 bases, J lost 0 bases, and 13 bases stayed unmatched. Per the germline V gene, CDR1 is MDHEN and CDR2 is SYDVKM. This CDR3 contains 18 residues. The CDR3 DNA follows: TGTGCCAGCAAACTAGCGGCCTATACTCCAACGAACACCGGGGAGCTGTTTTTT. It specifies CASKLAAYTPTNTGELFF.

The chain couples TRBV2 to TRBJ2-1; TRBD1 matches 10 bases. Trimming removed 6 bases from V and 1 base from J; junction bases left unmatched: 12. This CDR3 has 18 amino acids. Germline CDR1 and CDR2: SNHLY and FYNNEI. The CDR3 DNA is TGTGCCAGCAGATTGACAGGGGGCGACCTTTTATCCTACAATGAGCAGTTCTTC. Translated, it gives CASRLTGGDLLSYNEQFF.

In this sample, this clone turned up a few times. The J gene is TRBJ1-6, the V gene TRBV6-6, with D uncertain. With 8 bases removed from V and 6 bases from J, the gap between germline ends came to 14 bases. This CDR3 has 14 residues. Germline CDR1 is MNHNY and CDR2 is SVGAGI (reference sequence). CDR3 in DNA: TGTGCCAGCGGATATGGGGAGAGTAATTCACCCCTCCACTTT. Translation: CASGYGESNSPLHF.

V gene TRBV7-2 combines with J gene TRBJ2-5; TRBD1 is a possible D gene (5 bases). Gene TRBJ2-7 matches the end of the DNA better, so the J call may be wrong. The CDR3 is made up of 13 amino acids. Per the germline V gene, CDR1 is SGHTA and CDR2 is FQGNSA. CDR3 DNA sequence: TGTGCCAGCAGCGTCACAGGTACCTACGAGCAGTACTTC. Its translation is CASSVTGTYEQYF.

This rearrangement joins TRBV6-1 to TRBJ2-1; D perhaps matches TRBD2 (6 bases). With 3 bases removed from V and 7 bases from J, the gap between germline ends came to 16 bases. This CDR3 region has 15 residues. The germline V gene encodes CDR1 MNHNS and CDR2 SASEGT. DNA for the CDR3: TGTGCCAGCAGTGACTATTCCGGGGGTTCAAATGAGCAGTTCTTC. It encodes CASSDYSGGSNEQFF.

This chain links TRBV4-1 with TRBJ2-7, with D hard to call. The germline V gene has CDR1 MGHRA and CDR2 YSYEKL. The V and J ends lost 0 bases and 2 bases respectively, with 11 bases between them. This CDR3 has 15 amino acids. DNA of the CDR3: TGCGCCAGCAGCCAAGATCCACGGGTTCCCTACGAGCAGTACTTC. Amino acid sequence: CASSQDPRVPYEQYF.

The rearrangement links TRBV7-3 to TRBJ2-3; TRBD1 agrees at 7 bases. Per the germline V gene, CDR1 is SGHTA and CDR2 is FQGTGA. The J segment lost 4 bases and the V segment lost 1 base, leaving 5 bases of the junction unmatched. The length of the CDR3 is 15 residues. DNA of the CDR3: TGTGCCAGCAGCTTAAGACAGGGTTCGGCAGATACGCAGTATTTT. Amino acids: CASSLRQGSADTQYF.

This clone was counted a single time. The V call is TRBV27, the J call TRBJ1-2, with 9 bases aligning to TRBD1. V was pared by 5 bases and J by 5 bases, with 9 bases of the junction left unmatched. This CDR3 is 15 amino acids long. Germline assignment: CDR1 MNHEY and CDR2 SMNVEV (reference sequence). In DNA, the CDR3 is TGTGCCAGCAGTCGTACCGGGACAGGGTTTTATGGCTACACCTTC. It yields the protein CASSRTGTGFYGYTF.

The chain combines TRBV7-2 with TRBJ1-2, with TRBD1 as a possible D gene (5 bases). Trimming took 5 bases from V and 4 from J, leaving 17 bases between them. Germline assignment: CDR1 SGHTA and CDR2 FQGNSA. The CDR3 is made up of 15 amino acids. CDR3 in amino acids: CASSQTTVGGYGYTF. The DNA of the CDR3 is TGTGCCAGCAGCCAAACGACAGTCGGGGGCTATGGCTACACCTTC.

The CDR3 bases are TGTGCCAGCAGCCAATCTGGGGCCAACGTCCTGACTTTC. It translates to CASSQSGANVLTF. The genes are TRBV7-9 and TRBJ2-6; D remains unclear. Trimming pared 5 bases from V and 1 base from J, leaving 3 bases between. This CDR3 is built from 13 residues. Per germline, CDR1 SEHNR and CDR2 FQNEAQ (reference sequence).

This sequence joins TRBV6-5 and TRBJ1-1; D is unclear. Germline lookup yields CDR1 MNHEY and CDR2 SVGAGI. Trimming took 6 bases from V and 1 from J, leaving 6 bases between them. This CDR3 has 12 residues. The CDR3, as DNA: TGTGCCAGCAGGACGGGGAACACTGAAGCTTTCTTT. Translating it yields CASRTGNTEAFF.

The chain joins TRBV28 to TRBJ2-4; a possible D gene is TRBD1 (5 bases). Germline CDR1 MDHEN, CDR2 SYDVKM. V shed 5 bases and J shed 1 base, with 21 bases lying between them. The CDR3 totals 18 residues. CDR3 DNA: TGTGCCAGCAGTGCCCCTCTGGGGCAGGGTGTGGCCAAAAACATTCAGTACTTC. Amino acid sequence: CASSAPLGQGVAKNIQYF.

J is TRBJ2-1 and V is TRBV11-2; weak D call: TRBD1 (6 bases). V lost 5 bases and J 0 bases, leaving 14 bases between the germline ends. The CDR3 has 16 residues. The germline CDR1 and CDR2 sequences are SGHAT and FQNNGV. CDR3: CASSPRTDLSYNEQFF. CDR3 DNA: TGTGCCAGCAGCCCCCGGACAGACCTCTCCTACAATGAGCAGTTCTTC.

This sequence joins TRBV6-4 and TRBJ2-7, with 9 bases matching TRBD1. The germline CDR1 and CDR2 sequences are MRHNA and SNTAGT. With 7 bases clipped from V and 1 base from J, the junction kept 11 bases outside the gene matches. The CDR3 is 16 amino acids. The CDR3 spells CASTSPRDRVSYEQYF. CDR3 DNA: TGTGCCAGCACCAGCCCCCGGGACAGGGTTTCCTACGAGCAGTACTTC.

J is TRBJ1-1 and V is TRBV5-1, with 12 bases lining up with TRBD1. CDR3 length: 18 amino acids. Losses at the gene ends were 0 bases for V and 2 bases for J; bases not matched to a gene: 8. CDR1 and CDR2 from the germline V gene are SGHRS and YFSETQ. The CDR3 loop reads CASSLAGMGTGGNTEAFF. The CDR3 bases are TGCGCCAGCAGCTTGGCAGGAATGGGGACAGGGGGCAACACTGAAGCTTTCTTT.

In this sample, this clone turned up a few times. This chain connects TRBV2 to TRBJ1-1; D perhaps matches TRBD1 (6 bases). V was trimmed by 7 bases and J by 7 bases, leaving 16 bases between them. The CDR3 is 13 amino acids. Germline V gene sequence: CDR1 SNHLY, CDR2 FYNNEI. The CDR3 nucleotides are TGTGCCAGCACCCTCGACAGGCTAGGTGAAGCTTTCTTT. Translation: CASTLDRLGEAFF.

The chain links TRBV18 to TRBJ2-7, with D maybe TRBD2 (5 bases). Looked up from germline, CDR1 is KGHSH and CDR2 is LQKENI. Between the trimmed V and J ends, which lost 0 bases and 9 bases, there was a span of 12 bases. The CDR3 consists of 13 residues. CDR3 DNA sequence: TGTGCCAGCTCACCACCTTCAGTCGAGGGGCAGTACTTC. This sequence encodes CASSPPSVEGQYF.

This chain uses TRBV7-8 with TRBJ1-6; 7 bases align to TRBD1. This CDR3 is 15 amino acids long. Germline CDR1 is SGHVS and CDR2 is FQNEAQ. The V gene end was trimmed by 2 bases and the J gene end by 7 bases; junction bases not matched to a gene: 5. CDR3 nucleotide sequence: TGTGCCAGCAGCTTACAAGGGACAGCGAATTCACCCCTCCACTTT. This gives the protein CASSLQGTANSPLHF.